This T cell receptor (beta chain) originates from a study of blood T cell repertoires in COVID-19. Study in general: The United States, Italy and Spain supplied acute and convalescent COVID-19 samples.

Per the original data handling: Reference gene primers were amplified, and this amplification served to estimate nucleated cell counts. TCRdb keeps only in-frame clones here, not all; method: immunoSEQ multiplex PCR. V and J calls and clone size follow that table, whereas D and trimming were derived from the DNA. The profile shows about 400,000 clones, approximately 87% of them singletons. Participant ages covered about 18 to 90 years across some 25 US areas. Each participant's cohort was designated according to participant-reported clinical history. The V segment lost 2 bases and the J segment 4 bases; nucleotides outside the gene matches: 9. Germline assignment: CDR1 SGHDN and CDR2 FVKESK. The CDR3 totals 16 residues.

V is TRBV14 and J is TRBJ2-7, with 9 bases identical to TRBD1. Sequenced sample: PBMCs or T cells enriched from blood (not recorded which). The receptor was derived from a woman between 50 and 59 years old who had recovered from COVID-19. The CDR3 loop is CASSQKPGTGPYEQYF. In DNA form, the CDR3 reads TGTGCCAGCAGCCAAAAACCCGGGACAGGGCCTTACGAGCAGTACTTC.